The T cell receptor beta chain described here comes from a study of shared clonotypes between healthy human individuals. This clone was counted ten times or more. Antigen: not known. The same CDR3 also results from other DNA sequences found in this sample. The study enrolled healthy HIV-negative adults without recent acute infections or vaccinations as donors. Germline V gene sequence: CDR1 SEHNR, CDR2 FQNEAQ (reference sequence). V lost 6 bases and J 0 bases, leaving 9 bases between the germline ends. The length of the CDR3 is 14 residues. Every subset's genomic DNA went evenly onto several immunoSEQ plates. Spread over ten immunoSEQ deep assay plates, unsorted PBMC DNA underwent sequencing. Sequenced by immunoSEQ multiplex PCR; TCRdb stores in-frame clones only, minus some. The table includes hundreds of thousands of clones, just over 75% detected once. Study outcomes and limitations: Exclusively blood specimens were collected; tissue repertoires likely differ.

The material sequenced was PBMCs. This TCR came from a woman aged 40 to 50 in good health. Some clones in this sample may be carry-over from other donors' samples. V is TRBV7-9 and J is TRBJ1-3; D is unclear. The CDR3 spells CASSLGFSGNTIYF. The CDR3 nucleotides read TGTGCCAGCAGTTTGGGGTTCTCTGGAAACACCATATATTTT.